These 8 T cell receptor beta chains share one sample of origin, sequenced in a study of circulating and synovial CD4+ cells in juvenile arthritis. The method was immunoSEQ multiplex PCR; TCRdb's version includes in-frame clones alone and lacks a portion of them. The sample holds about 33,000 clones; about 95% are singletons and the top ten take around 0.15%. The specimen was CD4+ T cells from blood. The receptors originated from a human donor with juvenile idiopathic arthritis.

The rearrangement joins TRBV27 to TRBJ2-1; 16 bases are shared with TRBD2. Per the germline V gene, CDR1 is MNHEY and CDR2 is SMNVEV (reference sequence). The V gene end was trimmed by 6 bases and the J gene end by 0 bases; junction bases not matched to a gene: 5. The length of the CDR3 is 18 residues. The CDR3 coding sequence is TGTGCCAGCAGGGGGGGACTAGCGGGGGGGTTCTCCTACAATGAGCAGTTCTTC. Amino acid sequence: CASRGGLAGGFSYNEQFF.

The chain recombines TRBV2 with TRBJ2-7; no reliable D call. CDR1 SNHLY and CDR2 FYNNEI come from the germline V gene. Trimming cost V 3 bases and J 6 bases, with 12 bases left between them. The CDR3 runs to 13 residues. The CDR3 DNA follows: TGTGCCAGCAGTGACAAGCGATATAGCGAGCAGTACTTC. It yields the protein CASSDKRYSEQYF.

The V and J genes are TRBV9 and TRBJ2-1; the D gene is possibly TRBD2 (6 bases). V shed 7 bases and J shed 2 bases, with 16 bases lying between them. Germline CDR1 reads SGDLS; CDR2 reads YYNGEE. This CDR3 comprises 15 residues. CDR3 protein: CASGPPGSTYNEQFF. The CDR3 nucleotides read TGTGCCAGCGGCCCACCCGGGAGTACCTACAATGAGCAGTTCTTC.

This clone showed up just a few times. CDR3 sequence: CASSPLPGTIYF. The CDR3 DNA reads as TGTGCCAGCAGCCCCTTACCAGGCACCATATATTTT. This chain joins TRBV14 and TRBJ1-3, with D hard to call. Trimming stripped 4 bases from V and 9 bases from J, with 10 bases between. This CDR3 has 12 residues. Germline CDR1 reads SGHDN; CDR2 reads FVKESK.

This clone has just a few counts. The chain links TRBV5-6 to TRBJ2-7; D is possibly TRBD1 (6 bases). The germline V and J ends were trimmed by 0 bases and 4 bases, with 8 bases remaining between them. This CDR3 contains 13 residues. CDR1 and CDR2 from the germline V gene are SGHDT and YYEEEE. CDR3 nucleotide sequence: TGTGCCAGCAGCTTGGACAGGGATTACGAGCAGTACTTC. Translating gives CASSLDRDYEQYF.

J is TRBJ2-1 and V is TRBV5-1; TRBD1 agrees at 9 bases. Germline V gene sequence: CDR1 SGHRS, CDR2 YFSETQ. CDR3 length: 16 residues. V trimming: 4 bases; J trimming: 4 bases; junction bases outside the gene matches: 9. CDR3 residues: CASSDQPGTGYNEQFF. The CDR3 DNA is TGCGCCAGCAGCGACCAGCCCGGGACAGGGTACAATGAGCAGTTCTTC. Full variable domain (outside the CDR3, taken from reference TRBV5-1 and TRBJ2-1): KAGVTQTPRYLIKTRGQQVTLSCSPISGHRSVSWYQQTPGQGLQFLFEYFSETQRNKGNFPGRFSGRQFSNSRSEMNVSTLELGDSALYLCASSDQPGTGYNEQFFGPGTRLTVL.

The V and J genes are TRBV4-1 and TRBJ2-1; TRBD1 might be the D (6 bases). Germline V gene lookup returns CDR1 MGHRA and CDR2 YSYEKL. The length of the CDR3 is 13 residues. Trimming took off 5 bases at V and 10 bases at J, with 15 bases between the two ends. The CDR3 sequence: CASSSREGDEQFF. CDR3 DNA: TGCGCCAGCAGCTCGAGAGAGGGGGACGAGCAGTTCTTC.

The chain recombines TRBV5-6 with TRBJ1-5; TRBD1 matches 7 bases. The CDR3 is 15 amino acids. The germline gives CDR1 SGHDT, CDR2 YYEEEE. The V gene end was trimmed by 4 bases and the J gene end by 3 bases; junction bases not matched to a gene: 7. The CDR3 region is CASSPTGSNNQPQHF. In nucleotides, the CDR3 is TGTGCCAGCAGCCCGACAGGGTCCAACAATCAGCCCCAGCATTTT.